These 12 T cell receptor beta chains came from one sample sequenced in a study of T-cell reconstitution after alpha-beta-depleted transplantation in children. Researchers prepared the TCRbeta library using unique molecular identifiers, the study reports. A single record per CDR3 protein comes from TCRdb applying MiXCR to the PCR reads. The sample shows around 140,000 distinct CDR3 sequences, about 8.8% of them seen only once. Sequencing used PBMCs, mostly from graft donor cells, obtained 180 days after TCRalphabeta/CD19-depleted stem cell transplant. The origin of the receptors is a female patient aged 2-15 years who had a stem cell transplant for congenital amegakaryocytic thrombocytopenia, so the T cells may come from the graft donor.

This clonotype was seen at least ten times. The chain couples TRBV5-1 to TRBJ2-2; no clear D. Germline V CDR1 and CDR2: SGHRS, YFSETQ. This CDR3 contains 15 residues. Trimming took 2 bases from V and 4 from J, leaving 12 bases between them. The CDR3 bases are TGCGCCAGCAGCTTTTGGGTGGCGAGCACCGGGGAGCTGTTTTTT. This gives the protein CASSFWVASTGELFF.

V and J are TRBV5-8 and TRBJ2-6, with D unclear. V was pared by 4 bases and J by 1 base, with 12 bases between. Germline V gene data show CDR1 as SGHTS and CDR2 as YDEGEE. The CDR3 extends over 16 amino acids. Here the CDR3 reads CASSQFLGSGANVLTF. CDR3 DNA: TGTGCCAGCAGCCAATTCCTCGGGTCTGGGGCCAACGTCCTGACTTTC.

The table lists this clonotype with many counts. The V call is TRBV27, the J call TRBJ1-1; weak D call: TRBD1 (5 bases). The V end lost 0 bases, the J end lost 1 base, and 12 bases lay between the germline ends. This CDR3 has 16 residues. CDR1 MNHEY and CDR2 SMNVEV come from the germline V gene (reference sequence). The CDR3 reads CASSLSGTHSNTEAFF. The CDR3 DNA sequence: TGTGCCAGCAGTTTATCGGGGACTCATTCGAACACTGAAGCTTTCTTT.

This clonotype was seen many times. V gene TRBV10-3 combines with J gene TRBJ1-4; 7 nucleotides align to TRBD1. Germline CDR1 and CDR2: ENHRY and SYGVKD. V lost 3 bases to trimming and J lost 7 bases; unmatched junction nucleotides: 5. The length of the CDR3 is 14 residues. CDR3 residues: CAISDRQGSEKLFF. Here the CDR3 DNA reads TGTGCCATCAGTGATCGACAGGGAAGTGAAAAACTGTTTTTT.

The V and J genes are TRBV20-1 and TRBJ2-1; 10 bases agree with TRBD2. Trimming removed 2 bases from V and 6 bases from J; junction bases left unmatched: 13. Germline CDR1 is DFQATT and CDR2 is SNEGSKA (reference sequence). The CDR3 has 17 residues. Written as DNA, the CDR3 is TGCAGTGCTAGAAGTACCGGAGCGGGAGGGCCGCTCAATGAGCAGTTCTTC. Translating gives CSARSTGAGGPLNEQFF.

This clonotype has more than one count but fewer than ten. V gene TRBV20-1 combines with J gene TRBJ2-7; tentatively, D is TRBD1 (5 bases). Trimming removed 0 bases at V and 9 bases at J, with 15 bases between. The germline gives CDR1 DFQATT, CDR2 SNEGSKA (reference sequence). The CDR3 is 13 amino acids. Here the CDR3 reads CSARDTQGFRQYF. For the CDR3, the DNA is TGCAGTGCTAGAGATACCCAGGGCTTTAGGCAGTACTTC.

This clonotype was seen many times. The V and J genes are TRBV30 and TRBJ2-3, with 7 bases identical to TRBD2. With 4 bases clipped from V and 4 bases from J, the junction kept 11 bases outside the gene matches. Germline values: CDR1 GTSNPN, CDR2 SVGIG (reference sequence). CDR3 length equals 15 residues. CDR3 loop: CAWTSAGTWADTQYF. CDR3 bases: TGTGCCTGGACCTCAGCGGGGACGTGGGCAGATACGCAGTATTTT.

Many counts were recorded for this clonotype. The V call is TRBV2, the J call TRBJ2-2, with 7 bases aligning to TRBD2. V gave up 8 bases and J gave up 2 bases; unmatched junction bases: 5. Germline assignment: CDR1 SNHLY and CDR2 FYNNEI. CDR3 size: 14 residues. CDR3 nucleotides: TGTGCCAGCTTGGCGGGAGCAAACACCGGGGAGCTGTTTTTT. It encodes CASLAGANTGELFF.

In nucleotides, the CDR3 is TGTGCCAGCAGCCCCCACGGGGCGCTCTTGGGCACCATATATTTT. It codes for CASSPHGALLGTIYF. The V gene is TRBV27, the J gene TRBJ1-3, with D perhaps TRBD1 (5 bases). V lost 6 bases and J 9 bases, leaving 21 bases between the germline ends. The CDR3 runs to 15 residues. The germline V gene has CDR1 MNHEY and CDR2 SMNVEV (reference sequence).

This clonotype occurred a few times. The chain couples TRBV28 to TRBJ2-4; the D is unclear. Germline loops: CDR1 MDHEN, CDR2 SYDVKM. Trimming cost V 5 bases and J 0 bases, with 20 bases left between them. This CDR3 region has 18 residues. The CDR3 DNA follows: TGTGCCAGCAGTCCTTACGCCGAGGACGGATTAGCCAAAAACATTCAGTACTTC. Its translation is CASSPYAEDGLAKNIQYF. Based on the CDR3 plus reference TRBV28 and TRBJ2-4, the full variable domain is DVKVTQSSRYLVKRTGEKVFLECVQDMDHENMFWYRQDPGLGLRLIYFSYDVKMKEKGDIPEGYSVSREKKERFSLILESASTNQTSMYLCASSPYAEDGLAKNIQYFGAGTRLSVL.

This clonotype was seen repeatedly, ten times or more. This may arise from a read error, as a much more abundant clone is one base away. In DNA form, the CDR3 reads TGTGCCAGCAAACGTCCTGGGGCCAACGGCCTGACTTTC. This translates into CASKRPGANGLTF. V is TRBV12-3 or TRBV12-4 and J is TRBJ2-6; D perhaps matches TRBD1 (5 bases). The CDR3 length is 13 residues.

This clonotype was recorded at least ten times. V and J are TRBV20-1 and TRBJ2-1; tentatively, D is TRBD1 (5 bases). CDR1 and CDR2 from the germline V gene are DFQATT and SNEGSKA (reference sequence). Trimming removed 1 base at V and 2 bases at J, with 12 bases between. CDR3 length: 15 amino acids. This chain's CDR3 is CSARVPQVAYNEQFF. The CDR3 coding sequence is TGCAGTGCTAGAGTCCCACAGGTAGCCTACAATGAGCAGTTCTTC.